This T cell receptor beta chain was sequenced for a study of B cell selection in AIRE deficiency. Conventional CD4 T cells were sorted as CD4+CD127+ cells. Concerning this clone: Its target is unknown. At one of its ends the junction is not consistent with the germline gene, which may arise from a read error.

The method was immunoSEQ multiplex PCR; TCRdb's version includes in-frame clones alone and lacks a portion of them. Altogether around 23,000 clones are present, 95% to 96% being singletons, with the ten largest covering roughly 0.25%. Germline V gene data show CDR1 as MGHRA and CDR2 as YSYEKL. This CDR3 contains 14 residues. Study-level points and caveats: Healthy donors alone shared roughly 32% of around 3,700 Treg sequences; patients alone about 10%.

The sequencing sample was made of CD4+CD127+ conventional T cells sorted from PBMCs. The sequence was collected from a human donor in good health. The chain combines TRBV4-1 with TRBJ1-5; D is possibly TRBD1 (5 bases). CDR3 in amino acids: CASSQDWGNLPQHF. CDR3 nucleotides: TGCGCCAGCAGCCAAGATTGGGGCAATCTGCCCCAGCATTTT.